This TCR beta chain stems from a study of control samples from healthy donors and cancer patients. Germline CDR1 and CDR2: MGHRA and YSYEKL. CDR3 length equals 15 residues. Losses at the gene ends were 2 bases for V and 5 bases for J; bases not matched to a gene: 7. Produced via immunoSEQ multiplex PCR; TCRdb's table is partial and in-frame only. The data hold around 70,000 clones, with roughly 93% observed a single time. This TCR derives from a woman aged 25 to 39 in good health. The J gene is TRBJ1-2, the V gene TRBV4-1; 8 bases line up with TRBD1. What was sequenced was blood. The CDR3 nucleotides are TGCGCCAGCAGCCAAAGACAGGGGCCCGGGTATGGCTACACCTTC. Translated, it gives CASSQRQGPGYGYTF.